Listed below are T cell receptor beta chains from one sample, sequenced in a study of PD-1 blockade in classical Hodgkin lymphoma. Method: immunoSEQ multiplex PCR; TCRdb's copy keeps in-frame clones and lacks some. The sample contains more than 50,000 clones, roughly 90% of which appear only once. This material consisted of peripheral blood mononuclear cells (PBMCs), taken at baseline. These receptors all come from a human donor with classical Hodgkin lymphoma. The CDR3 runs from the conserved cysteine through the conserved F or W. Each record gives: V gene, clone size, D gene, J gene, CDR3 DNA, CDR3 protein. D genes are given only for firm matches. The listing skips clone size in some rows; elsewhere it reads once, few, many or a size class.

TRBV27	NA	TRBD2	TRBJ2-3	TGTGCCAGCAGTGCTCGGCTCTCTAGCGGCGGCTCAGATACGCAGTATTTT	CASSARLSSGGSDTQYF
TRBV11-2	NA	NA	TRBJ2-7	TGTGCCAGCAGCTTGAGTACCGGGACAAGCTACGAGCAGTACTTC	CASSLSTGTSYEQYF
TRBV2	NA	TRBD2	TRBJ2-3	TGTGCCAGCAGTGAAACAGGTCTAGCGGGGGACTCAACAGATACGCAGTATTTT	CASSETGLAGDSTDTQYF
TRBV4-1	NA	NA	TRBJ2-5	TGCGCCAGCAGCCCCGGGGATGCCACCCAAGAGACCCAGTACTTC	CASSPGDATQETQYF
TRBV28	NA	NA	TRBJ1-2	TGTGCCAGCATTCCCCCCCTTAGGCCGGGGATGTCCTATGGCTACACCTTC	CASIPPLRPGMSYGYTF
TRBV4-1	once	NA	TRBJ2-7	TGCGCCAGCAGCCAAGATCCGGGTAGGGACGAGCAGTACTTC	CASSQDPGRDEQYF
TRBV15	NA	TRBD1	TRBJ2-1	TGTGCCACCAGCAGAGAAGGGACAGGGTCCCATGAGCAGTTCTTC	CATSREGTGSHEQFF
TRBV6-6	NA	TRBD1	TRBJ1-2	TGTGCCAGCAGCCCGGACAGGCTTTATGGCTACACCTTC	CASSPDRLYGYTF
TRBV9	NA	NA	TRBJ2-1	TGTGCCAGCAGCATCGGGGGAAGCTCCTACAATGAGCAGTTCTTC	CASSIGGSSYNEQFF
TRBV18	NA	NA	TRBJ1-5	TGTGCCAGCTCACCGGGATTCAATCAGCCCCAGCATTTT	CASSPGFNQPQHF
TRBV28	NA	NA	TRBJ2-7	TGTGCCAGCAGAAATGGACCTTTGGAGGAGCAGTACTTC	CASRNGPLEEQYF
TRBV19	NA	NA	TRBJ1-5	TGTGCCAGTAGTATAGGGCGGGCCAACAATCAGCCCCAGCATTTT	CASSIGRANNQPQHF
TRBV5-4	NA	NA	TRBJ1-2	TGTGCCAGCATAACTGGCAGTCGGTACACCTTC	CASITGSRYTF
TRBV2	NA	TRBD1	TRBJ2-3	TGTGCCAGCAGGTCAGGGGGCTATACGCAGTATTTT	CASRSGGYTQYF
TRBV2	NA	NA	TRBJ2-2	TGTGCCAGCTGTGCGGAAAACACCGGGGAGCTGTTTTTT	CASCAENTGELFF
TRBV5-4	once	NA	TRBJ2-5	TGTGCCAGCAGCTTGGTAACGAATCAAGAGACCCAGTACTTC	CASSLVTNQETQYF
TRBV10-3	NA	NA	TRBJ2-3	TGTGCCATCAGGGAAAAAGGAGGAGACACAGATACGCAGTATTTT	CAIREKGGDTDTQYF
TRBV6-5	NA	TRBD1	TRBJ2-5	TGTGCCAGCAGTTACTTGGGACAGGGGGAGACCCAGTACTTC	CASSYLGQGETQYF